What follows are 29 T cell receptor beta chains derived from one specimen sequenced in a study of T cell responses to AZD1222 COVID-19 vaccine. The method was immunoSEQ multiplex PCR; TCRdb's version includes in-frame clones alone and lacks a portion of them. The sample contains more than 85,000 clones, roughly 90% of which appear only once. Specimen: peripheral blood, collected on day 0 of AZD1222 vaccination. These receptors were collected from an adult in good health.

The chain links TRBV9 to TRBJ1-6; 11 bases agree with TRBD1. CDR3 size: 14 residues. Germline lookup yields CDR1 SGDLS and CDR2 YYNGEE. Trimming at V came to 2 bases and at J to 9 bases, leaving 1 base not matched to a gene. CDR3 protein: CASSVGQGASPLHF. The CDR3 region has the DNA TGTGCCAGCAGCGTTGGACAGGGGGCTTCACCCCTCCACTTT.

The V gene is TRBV27, the J gene TRBJ1-5, with a possible D match to TRBD1 (6 bases). The CDR3 is 17 amino acids. The V end was cut by 5 bases, the J end by 0 bases, with 17 bases between. Germline values: CDR1 MNHEY, CDR2 SMNVEV (reference sequence). The CDR3 DNA sequence: TGTGCCAGCAGTCCCTACAGGGCCCTACATAGCAATCAGCCCCAGCATTTT. It encodes CASSPYRALHSNQPQHF.

This chain links TRBV6-6 with TRBJ1-2, with D possibly being TRBD1 (6 bases). This CDR3 comprises 13 residues. Germline CDR1 is MNHNY and CDR2 is SVGAGI (reference sequence). The V end was cut by 7 bases, the J end by 5 bases, with 14 bases between. CDR3 coding DNA: TGTGCCAGCACGAAAGCACAGGGTTATGGCTACACCTTC. Protein product: CASTKAQGYGYTF.

V is TRBV25-1 and J is TRBJ2-5; D unclear. This CDR3 is 11 amino acids long. Trimming removed 5 bases from V and 5 bases from J, with 6 bases in between. Germline loops: CDR1 MGHDK, CDR2 SYGVNS. CDR3: CASSSLETQYF. The CDR3, as DNA: TGTGCCAGCAGTTCTCTGGAGACCCAGTACTTC.

The genes are TRBV6-6 and TRBJ2-7; a weak D match, TRBD1 (5 bases). The length of the CDR3 is 12 residues. Germline-derived CDR1 and CDR2 are MNHNY and SVGAGI (reference sequence). V dropped 8 bases and J dropped 3 bases, with 11 bases sitting between them. The CDR3 bases are TGTGCCAGCTCGACAGCTGACTACGAGCAGTACGTC. Its translation is CASSTADYEQYV.

The chain is built from TRBV7-8 and TRBJ2-7; a weak D match, TRBD2 (6 bases). Germline loops: CDR1 SGHVS, CDR2 FQNEAQ. The germline V and J ends were trimmed by 3 bases and 5 bases, with 26 bases remaining between them. This CDR3 is 18 amino acids long. The CDR3: CASSFIGRTPRPYNEQYF. CDR3 nucleotide sequence: TGTGCCAGCAGCTTTATAGGGAGGACCCCAAGGCCCTACAACGAGCAGTACTTC. Full variable domain (missing parts from reference TRBV7-8 and TRBJ2-7): GAGVSQSPRYKVAKRGQDVALRCDPISGHVSLFWYQQALGQGPEFLTYFQNEAQLDKSGLPSDRFFAERPEGSVSTLKIQRTQQEDSAVYLCASSFIGRTPRPYNEQYFGPGTRLTVT.

This chain joins TRBV2 and TRBJ2-3; 9 bases match TRBD1. The CDR3 has 16 amino acids. Germline V gives CDR1 SNHLY, CDR2 FYNNEI. The V segment lost 0 bases and the J segment 5 bases; nucleotides outside the gene matches: 6. The CDR3 is CASSEARGTGQDTQYF. CDR3 coding DNA: TGTGCCAGCAGTGAAGCGCGCGGGACAGGGCAAGATACGCAGTATTTT.

The V call is TRBV7-6, the J call TRBJ2-6; D is possibly TRBD2 (5 bases). CDR1 and CDR2 (germline): SGHVS, FNYEAQ. V lost 2 bases and J 1 base, leaving 6 bases between the germline ends. The CDR3 has 15 residues. CDR3 amino acids: CASSLTGSGANVLTF. The CDR3 DNA follows: TGTGCCAGCAGCTTAACGGGGTCTGGGGCCAACGTCCTGACTTTC.

V gene TRBV7-2 combines with J gene TRBJ1-4; D remains unclear. The CDR3 runs 13 residues. Trimming left V 1 base short and J 5 bases short, with 5 bases between. The germline V gene has CDR1 SGHTA and CDR2 FQGNSA. The CDR3 reads CASSLDGNEKLFF. CDR3 bases: TGTGCCAGCAGCTTAGACGGGAATGAAAAACTGTTTTTT.

This chain joins TRBV19 and TRBJ1-4; TRBD1 matches 7 bases. Germline loops: CDR1 LNHDA, CDR2 SQIVND (reference sequence). Germline trimming cut 6 bases from V and 2 bases from J; bases unmatched to any gene: 3. The CDR3 spans 14 residues. CDR3 amino acids: CASSVTGTNEKLFF. CDR3 coding DNA: TGTGCCAGTAGCGTGACAGGGACTAATGAAAAACTGTTTTTT.

The chain combines TRBV19 with TRBJ2-7; 12 positions match TRBD1. The CDR3 contains 16 residues. V lost 1 base and J lost 3; bases outside the gene matches: 4. Germline CDR1 is LNHDA and CDR2 is SQIVND (reference sequence). In nucleotides, the CDR3 is TGTGCCAGTAGTATAGGCGGGACAGGGGGCATCTACGAGCAGTACTTC. Translated, it gives CASSIGGTGGIYEQYF.

The chain carries TRBV7-8 and TRBJ2-7; tentatively, D is TRBD1 or TRBD2 (6 bases each). Trimming left V 4 bases short and J 5 bases short, with 18 bases between. The CDR3 extends over 15 amino acids. Germline lookup yields CDR1 SGHVS and CDR2 FQNEAQ. In nucleotides, the CDR3 is TGTGCCAGCAGCTCCTTGGGGGGCCCTTTCCACGAGCAGTACTTC. This gives the protein CASSSLGGPFHEQYF.

The chain couples TRBV20-1 to TRBJ1-2; no reliable D call. V dropped 2 bases and J dropped 3 bases, with 4 bases sitting between them. The germline V gene has CDR1 DFQATT and CDR2 SNEGSKA (reference sequence). CDR3 size: 11 residues. The CDR3 spells CSARRDYGYTF. As DNA, the CDR3 is TGCAGTGCTAGAAGGGACTATGGCTACACCTTC.

The chain employs TRBV6-1 and TRBJ1-5; a possible D gene is TRBD1 (5 bases). The length of the CDR3 is 16 residues. CDR1 and CDR2 (germline): MNHNS, SASEGT. V was trimmed by 4 bases and J by 4 bases, leaving 17 bases between them. CDR3 nucleotides: TGTGCCAGCAGTGTCGAGGGGCGTCTGGGGAATCAGCCCCAGCATTTT. This codes for CASSVEGRLGNQPQHF.

V gene TRBV7-3 combines with J gene TRBJ1-1; D not certain. Trimming took off 5 bases at V and 0 bases at J, with 13 bases between the two ends. Germline loops: CDR1 SGHTA, CDR2 FQGTGA. There are 15 residues in the CDR3. The CDR3 here is CASSPSRDMNTEAFF. In DNA, the CDR3 is TGTGCCAGCAGCCCCTCGCGAGACATGAACACTGAAGCTTTCTTT.

The chain recombines TRBV24-1 with TRBJ2-1; 10 bases agree with TRBD1. The CDR3 is 15 residues long. Germline V gene lookup returns CDR1 KGHDR and CDR2 SFDVKD. The trim removed 5 bases at V and 9 bases at J, leaving 9 bases unmatched. The DNA for the CDR3 is TGTGCCACCAGTGCCTTTCGGACAGGGGGGATTGAGCAGTTCTTC. Protein: CATSAFRTGGIEQFF.

J is TRBJ1-2 and V is TRBV28; TRBD1 matches at 7 bases. V shed 6 bases, J shed 6 bases, and the junction held 7 bases outside the gene matches. The V gene's germline CDR1 is MDHEN and CDR2 SYDVKM. The CDR3 is 13 amino acids. CDR3 region: CASRPTGEDGYTF. As DNA, the CDR3 is TGTGCCAGCAGGCCAACAGGGGAGGATGGCTACACCTTC.

The V gene is TRBV7-2, the J gene TRBJ1-1, with D uncertain. Trimming stripped 2 bases from V and 10 bases from J, with 14 bases between. CDR3 length: 13 amino acids. Germline CDR1 is SGHTA and CDR2 is FQGNSA. DNA for the CDR3: TGTGCCAGCAGCTTAACAACACTCGCGGGAGCTTTCTTT. This encodes CASSLTTLAGAFF.

The chain uses TRBV5-7 and TRBJ1-3; no clear D. TRBV5-7 is treated as an ORF (open reading frame) with a function not yet certain. This CDR3 has 16 residues. V was shortened by 0 bases and J by 8 bases, with 18 bases between the two germline ends. CDR3 sequence: CASSLVAPTLRYTIYF. For the CDR3, the DNA is TGTGCCAGCAGCTTGGTGGCGCCTACCCTCCGGTACACCATATATTTT.

This chain uses TRBV5-4 with TRBJ1-4; D is uncertain. V was trimmed by 7 bases and J by 5 bases, leaving 12 bases between them. This CDR3 comprises 13 residues. The germline V gene encodes CDR1 SGHNT and CDR2 YYREEE (reference sequence). The chain's CDR3 is CASEQAPNEKLFF. The CDR3 DNA reads TGTGCCAGCGAGCAGGCGCCGAATGAAAAACTGTTTTTT.

This clone appeared once. The rearrangement links TRBV7-9 to TRBJ2-3; 7 bases match TRBD2. Germline CDR1 SEHNR, CDR2 FQNEAQ (reference sequence). Unmatched junction bases numbered 4, after V lost 11 bases and J lost 5 bases. This CDR3 is 11 amino acids long. The CDR3 reads CAGEGIDTQYF. The CDR3 bases are TGTGCCGGGGAGGGGATAGATACGCAGTATTTT.

The chain couples TRBV12-5 to TRBJ1-5; the D is unclear. Germline assignment: CDR1 LGHNT and CDR2 FRNRAP. The CDR3 is made up of 13 amino acids. Trimming removed 6 bases from V and 6 bases from J, with 12 bases in between. The CDR3 DNA sequence: TGTGCTAGTGGCGCCTTTTCCCCTCAGCCCCAGCATTTT. This gives the protein CASGAFSPQPQHF.

V and J are TRBV25-1 and TRBJ1-1; 7 positions match TRBD1. J was trimmed by 6 bases and V by 4 bases; bases with no gene match: 14. This CDR3 contains 16 residues. From germline, CDR1 is MGHDK and CDR2 SYGVNS. CDR3 coding DNA: TGTGCCAGCAGTGTTGTAGGACAGGAGCCCCCGGCTGAAGCTTTCTTT. It specifies CASSVVGQEPPAEAFF.

CDR3 sequence: CASSVVQRWSSYEQYV. CDR3 coding DNA: TGTGCCAGCAGCGTAGTCCAGCGCTGGAGCTCCTACGAGCAGTACGTC. The rearrangement links TRBV9 to TRBJ2-7; the D is unclear. Germline CDR1 is SGDLS and CDR2 is YYNGEE. V dropped 0 bases and J dropped 0 bases, with 13 bases sitting between them. This CDR3 spans 16 amino acids.

This chain uses TRBV7-9 with TRBJ1-2; D uncertain. The length of the CDR3 is 13 residues. Looked up from germline, CDR1 is SEHNR and CDR2 is FQNEAQ (reference sequence). The V and J ends lost 4 bases and 2 bases respectively, with 8 bases between them. The CDR3 protein is CASSSGPNYGYTF. The CDR3 DNA reads as TGTGCCAGCAGCTCCGGACCAAACTATGGCTACACCTTC.

CDR3 nucleotides: TGCGCCAGCAGCTTCGGACTGCTAGCCAAAAACATTCAGTACTTC. This gives the protein CASSFGLLAKNIQYF. J is TRBJ2-4 and V is TRBV5-1; D perhaps matches TRBD2 (5 bases). The V gene lost 2 bases and the J gene lost 0 bases, with 9 bases spanning the gap. Germline V CDR1 and CDR2: SGHRS, YFSETQ. This CDR3 is 15 amino acids long. Full variable domain (rest looked up from reference TRBV5-1 and TRBJ2-4): KAGVTQTPRYLIKTRGQQVTLSCSPISGHRSVSWYQQTPGQGLQFLFEYFSETQRNKGNFPGRFSGRQFSNSRSEMNVSTLELGDSALYLCASSFGLLAKNIQYFGAGTRLSVL.

The chain uses TRBV7-8 and TRBJ2-5; D not resolved. Germline assignment: CDR1 SGHVS and CDR2 FQNEAQ. This CDR3 is built from 11 residues. V lost 5 bases and J 4 bases, leaving 5 bases between the germline ends. CDR3 loop: CASSPGETQYF. The CDR3 DNA reads TGTGCCAGCAGCCCCGGAGAGACCCAGTACTTC. Full variable domain (missing parts from reference TRBV7-8 and TRBJ2-5): GAGVSQSPRYKVAKRGQDVALRCDPISGHVSLFWYQQALGQGPEFLTYFQNEAQLDKSGLPSDRFFAERPEGSVSTLKIQRTQQEDSAVYLCASSPGETQYFGPGTRLLVL.

This chain's CDR3 is CASSENSGRAYNEQFF. The CDR3 DNA reads as TGTGCCAGCAGTGAGAATAGCGGGAGGGCCTACAATGAGCAGTTCTTC. The chain joins TRBV6-1 to TRBJ2-1; TRBD2 matches at 11 bases. The CDR3 extends over 16 amino acids. Germline V gives CDR1 MNHNS, CDR2 SASEGT. V was pared by 3 bases and J by 2 bases, with 3 bases of the junction left unmatched.

The genes are TRBV19 and TRBJ1-2; no reliable D call. This CDR3 has 13 amino acids. Trimming stripped 6 bases from V and 4 bases from J, with 12 bases between. Germline V lookup: CDR1 LNHDA, CDR2 SQIVND (reference sequence). The chain's CDR3 is CASSPDGTYGYTF. The CDR3 DNA sequence: TGTGCCAGTAGCCCTGACGGAACCTATGGCTACACCTTC.